These 11 T cell receptor beta chains share one sample of origin, sequenced in a study of somatic mutations in cytotoxic T cells in rheumatoid arthritis. Only in-frame clones appear in the TCRdb table, and some are missing; sequencing was by immunoSEQ multiplex PCR. The data hold over a thousand clones, with approximately 80% observed a single time. What was sequenced was CD8+ T cells sorted from blood. These receptor sequences come from an adult with rheumatoid arthritis.

The V and J genes are TRBV19 and TRBJ2-2, with 8 bases lining up with TRBD1. V shed 5 bases, J shed 6 bases, and the junction held 8 bases outside the gene matches. The CDR3 length is 15 residues. CDR1 is LNHDA, CDR2 SQIVND, per germline (reference sequence). CDR3 nucleotide sequence: TGTGCCAGTAGTCCTCGGACAGGGCCCCCCGGGGAGCTGTTTTTT. Residues: CASSPRTGPPGELFF. Based on the CDR3 plus reference TRBV19 and TRBJ2-2, the full variable domain is DGGITQSPKYLFRKEGQNVTLSCEQNLNHDAMYWYRQDPGQGLRLIYYSQIVNDFQKGDIAEGYSVSREKKESFPLTVTSAQKNPTAFYLCASSPRTGPPGELFFGEGSRLTVL.

The gene calls are TRBV7-6 and TRBJ1-1, with TRBD1 matching over 7 bases. With V trimmed by 1 base and J by 11 bases, 10 bases remained unmatched. The CDR3 has 14 amino acids. Germline CDR1 SGHVS, CDR2 FNYEAQ. The CDR3 here is CASSLEETGIHAFF. CDR3 coding DNA: TGTGCCAGCAGCTTAGAGGAGACAGGGATTCATGCTTTCTTT.

This chain links TRBV6-5 with TRBJ2-2; 9 bases line up with TRBD2. There are 14 residues in the CDR3. Unmatched junction bases numbered 4, after V lost 9 bases and J lost 2 bases. Germline V gene lookup returns CDR1 MNHEY and CDR2 SVGAGI. The CDR3 reads CASTGTSNTGELFF. DNA of the CDR3: TGTGCCAGTACGGGGACTAGCAACACCGGGGAGCTGTTTTTT.

The gene calls are TRBV30 and TRBJ2-5, with 13 bases that match TRBD2. The CDR3 totals 13 residues. V lost 6 bases and J lost 5; bases outside the gene matches: 3. Germline V gene lookup returns CDR1 GTSNPN and CDR2 SVGIG (reference sequence). The chain's CDR3 is CACGLAGVETQYF. DNA for the CDR3: TGTGCCTGTGGACTAGCGGGAGTTGAGACCCAGTACTTC.

The J gene is TRBJ2-3, the V gene TRBV12-5; 10 positions match TRBD2. Germline CDR1 and CDR2: LGHNT and FRNRAP. V lost 5 bases and J lost 1; bases outside the gene matches: 9. CDR3 length: 17 residues. Here the CDR3 DNA reads TGTGCTAGTGGTCCGGAGCTAGCGGGGGCCGGCACAGATACGCAGTATTTT. Encoded protein: CASGPELAGAGTDTQYF.

The chain carries TRBV5-1 and TRBJ2-7; 11 bases fit TRBD1. After removal of 5 bases from V and 4 bases from J, the junction contained 5 bases not matched to a gene. The CDR3 length is 14 residues. Germline V lookup: CDR1 SGHRS, CDR2 YFSETQ. The CDR3 bases are TGCGCCAGCAGTTGGACAGGGGGCACATACGAGCAGTACTTC. Residues: CASSWTGGTYEQYF.

This chain links TRBV19 with TRBJ2-5; D may be TRBD2 (7 bases). This CDR3 has 16 residues. V was trimmed by 1 base and J by 1 base, leaving 13 bases between them. Germline V lookup: CDR1 LNHDA, CDR2 SQIVND (reference sequence). The chain's CDR3 is CASSIGPRGAQETQYF. The CDR3 DNA follows: TGTGCCAGTAGTATAGGCCCACGGGGGGCCCAAGAGACCCAGTACTTC. Together with reference TRBV19 and TRBJ2-5, the CDR3 gives the full variable domain: DGGITQSPKYLFRKEGQNVTLSCEQNLNHDAMYWYRQDPGQGLRLIYYSQIVNDFQKGDIAEGYSVSREKKESFPLTVTSAQKNPTAFYLCASSIGPRGAQETQYFGPGTRLLVL.

As regards this clone: A junction end diverges from the germline sequence, so it may reflect a read error. The chain combines TRBV7-7 with TRBJ2-7; the match to TRBD1 covers 7 bases. The CDR3 runs to 16 residues. CDR1 SSHAT and CDR2 FNYEAQ come from the germline V gene (reference sequence). The CDR3 protein is CASSPTSSGTAYEQYF. CDR3 in DNA: TGTGCTAGCAGCCCAACTTCTTCCGGGACAGCCTACGAGCAGTACTTC.

As to this clone: A junction boundary mismatches the germline segment, possibly from a read error. The chain carries TRBV4-3 and TRBJ1-3; D is unclear. This CDR3 is 15 amino acids long. Germline CDR1 is LGHNA and CDR2 is YSLEER. The CDR3 coding sequence is TGCGCCAGCAGCCAAGGGGTGGCCTCTGGAAGCACCATATATTTT. Its protein is CASSQGVASGSTIYF.

This rearrangement joins TRBV5-1 to TRBJ2-5; 14 positions agree with TRBD2. CDR3 size: 17 residues. Germline CDR1 reads SGHRS; CDR2 reads YFSETQ. The trim removed 0 bases at V and 4 bases at J, leaving 5 bases unmatched. The CDR3 region is CASSLGLAGGPRETQYF. In DNA form, the CDR3 reads TGCGCCAGCAGCTTGGGACTAGCGGGAGGGCCGCGAGAGACCCAGTACTTC.

The chain recombines TRBV7-9 with TRBJ2-5; D is possibly TRBD1 or TRBD2 (5 bases each). The DNA end lines up better with TRBJ2-7; the J call may be wrong. The CDR3 runs 15 residues. Looked up from germline, CDR1 is SEHNR and CDR2 is FQNEAQ (reference sequence). CDR3 in amino acids: CASSSPGPSIHEQYF. CDR3 sequence (DNA): TGTGCCAGCAGCTCTCCGGGACCCAGCATCCACGAGCAGTACTTC.